The following is a T cell receptor (beta chain) sequence with its context. This clonotype was observed a few times. Its antigen is not yet known. The record has no base qualities; no much larger clone is one base away. The entry originates in a study of CD8 T cells in ankylosing spondylitis (dated 2017 in TCRdb). At the level of the whole study: T cell receptor beta repertoires were profiled in healthy donors and ankylosing spondylitis patients so that disease-linked TCR variants could be found. The full study cohort was made up of over 20 ankylosing spondylitis patients and fewer than 120 healthy donors. Peripheral blood was sampled, and synovial fluid was additionally collected from ankylosing spondylitis patients. What the research found in general, with its limitations: The disease-linked clones were reported as significantly enriched in matched synovial fluid samples from ankylosing spondylitis patients. Some motif variants had previously been reported in the synovial fluid and blood of reactive arthritis patients, which suggests shared mechanisms of disease initiation. A TCR beta motif of several highly homologous amino acid variants appeared characteristic of blood from ankylosing spondylitis patients. A CD8+ phenotype was shown by the disease-linked clones, which were found at relatively low frequencies in peripheral blood.

Sequenced using an Illumina HiSeq 2500. Quantitative 5'-RACE with molecular barcodes was used to prepare TCR beta libraries. In the original analysis: A new computational method based on a probabilistic model of VDJ rearrangement was used to identify disease-linked TCR variants. The public reads were reprocessed in TCRdb via fastp at Q25 and MiXCR, keeping in-frame beta chains. Rows are combined by CDR3 protein, so each entry shows the most common genes and DNA. The V and J calls reflect TCRdb's pipeline rather than the authors' work. Counted in this sample were 200,000 to 250,000 distinct CDR3 sequences; 15% to 20% of them appeared once. The ten largest make up approximately 40% of the sample. From the cysteine through the phenylalanine, the CDR3 covers 16 amino acids. The CDR3 DNA has 48 bases and is translated from base 1. V was cut back by 2 bases and J by 3 bases, leaving a gap of 17 bases between them. Via the germline V gene, CDR1 is SGHAT and CDR2 FQNNGV.

This clonotype was obtained from a male donor with ankylosing spondylitis. Sequencing used blood, either unsorted or a sorted T cell fraction (not recorded which). In this chain, TRBV11-2 is recombined with TRBJ2-7; TRBD2 might be the D gene, on 6 matching bases. The CDR3 corresponds to CASSLYPGSNDYEQYF. The sequenced DNA is TGTGCCAGCAGCTTATATCCCGGGAGCAATGACTACGAGCAGTACTTC.